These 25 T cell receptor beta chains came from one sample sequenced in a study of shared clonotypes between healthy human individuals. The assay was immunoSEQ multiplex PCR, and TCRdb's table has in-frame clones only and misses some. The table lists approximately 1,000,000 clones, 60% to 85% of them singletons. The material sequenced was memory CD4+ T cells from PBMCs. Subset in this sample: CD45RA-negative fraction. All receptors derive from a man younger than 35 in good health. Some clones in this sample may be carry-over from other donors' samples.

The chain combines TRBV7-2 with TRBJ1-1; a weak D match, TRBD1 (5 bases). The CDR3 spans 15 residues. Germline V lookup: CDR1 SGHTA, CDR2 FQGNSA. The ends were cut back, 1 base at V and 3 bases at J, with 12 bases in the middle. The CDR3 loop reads CASSLGGYGYTEAFF. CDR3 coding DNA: TGTGCCAGCAGCTTAGGGGGGTACGGATACACTGAAGCTTTCTTT.

The CDR3 DNA is TGTGCCAGCAGCGACAGGGGGTCTAACACTGAAGCTTTCTTT. Its translation: CASSDRGSNTEAFF. This chain uses TRBV6-6 with TRBJ1-1; 9 nucleotides match TRBD1. V dropped 6 bases and J dropped 2; count of bases not matched to a gene: 4. The length of the CDR3 is 14 residues. Looked up from germline, CDR1 is MNHNY and CDR2 is SVGAGI (reference sequence).

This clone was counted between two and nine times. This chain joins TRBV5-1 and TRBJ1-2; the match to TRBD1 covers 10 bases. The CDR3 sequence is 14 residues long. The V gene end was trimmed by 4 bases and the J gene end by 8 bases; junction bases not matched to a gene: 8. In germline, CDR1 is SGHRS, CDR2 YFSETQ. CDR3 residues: CASSPGQGVDGYTF. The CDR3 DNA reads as TGCGCCAGCAGCCCCGGACAGGGGGTCGACGGCTACACCTTC. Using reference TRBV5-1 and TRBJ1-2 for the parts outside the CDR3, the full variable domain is KAGVTQTPRYLIKTRGQQVTLSCSPISGHRSVSWYQQTPGQGLQFLFEYFSETQRNKGNFPGRFSGRQFSNSRSEMNVSTLELGDSALYLCASSPGQGVDGYTFGSGTRLTVV.

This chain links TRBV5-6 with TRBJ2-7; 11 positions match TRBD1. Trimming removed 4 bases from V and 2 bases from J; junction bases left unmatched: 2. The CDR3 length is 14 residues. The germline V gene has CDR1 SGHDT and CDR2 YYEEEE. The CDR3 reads CASSGQGAAYEQYF. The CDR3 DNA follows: TGTGCCAGCAGCGGACAGGGGGCGGCCTACGAGCAGTACTTC.

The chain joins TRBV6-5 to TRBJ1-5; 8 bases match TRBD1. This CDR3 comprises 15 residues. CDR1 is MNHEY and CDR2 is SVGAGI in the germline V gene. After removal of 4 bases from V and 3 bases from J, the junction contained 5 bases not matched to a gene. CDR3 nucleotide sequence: TGTGCCAGCAGTTCAACGACAGGGGACAATCAGCCCCAGCATTTT. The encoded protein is CASSSTTGDNQPQHF.

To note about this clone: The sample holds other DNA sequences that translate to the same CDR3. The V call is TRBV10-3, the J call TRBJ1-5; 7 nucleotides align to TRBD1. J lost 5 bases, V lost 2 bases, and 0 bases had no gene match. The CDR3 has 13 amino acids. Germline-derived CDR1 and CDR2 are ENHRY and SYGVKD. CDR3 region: CAISEDRDQPQHF. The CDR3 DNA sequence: TGTGCCATCAGTGAGGACAGGGATCAGCCCCAGCATTTT.

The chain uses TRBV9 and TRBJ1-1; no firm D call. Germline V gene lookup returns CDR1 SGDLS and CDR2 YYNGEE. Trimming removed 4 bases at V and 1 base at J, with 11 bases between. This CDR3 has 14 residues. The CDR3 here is CASSPMNQNTEAFF. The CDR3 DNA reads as TGTGCCAGCAGCCCCATGAATCAGAACACTGAAGCTTTCTTT.

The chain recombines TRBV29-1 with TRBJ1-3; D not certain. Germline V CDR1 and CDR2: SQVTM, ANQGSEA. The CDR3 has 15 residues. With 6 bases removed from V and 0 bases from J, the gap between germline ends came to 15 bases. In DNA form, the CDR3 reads TGCAGCGTGATACGACCTACCCTCTCTGGAAACACCATATATTTT. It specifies CSVIRPTLSGNTIYF.

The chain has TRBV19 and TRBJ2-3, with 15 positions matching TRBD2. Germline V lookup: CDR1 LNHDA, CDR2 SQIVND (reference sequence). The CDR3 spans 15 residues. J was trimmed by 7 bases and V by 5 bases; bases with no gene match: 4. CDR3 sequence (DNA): TGTGCCAGTAGTGATGGGACTAGCGGGAGGTATACGCAGTATTTT. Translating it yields CASSDGTSGRYTQYF.

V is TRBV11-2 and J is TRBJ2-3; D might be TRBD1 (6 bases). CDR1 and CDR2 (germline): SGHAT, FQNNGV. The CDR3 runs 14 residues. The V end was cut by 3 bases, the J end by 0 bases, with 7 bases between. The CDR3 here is CASSFGQSTDTQYF. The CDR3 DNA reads TGTGCCAGCAGCTTTGGACAGAGCACAGATACGCAGTATTTT.

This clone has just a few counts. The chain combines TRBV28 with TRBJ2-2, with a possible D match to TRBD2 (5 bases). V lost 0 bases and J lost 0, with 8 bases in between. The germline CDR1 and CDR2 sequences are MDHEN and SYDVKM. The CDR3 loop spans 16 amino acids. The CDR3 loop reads CASSLWELANTGELFF. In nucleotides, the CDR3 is TGTGCCAGCAGTTTATGGGAACTAGCGAACACCGGGGAGCTGTTTTTT.

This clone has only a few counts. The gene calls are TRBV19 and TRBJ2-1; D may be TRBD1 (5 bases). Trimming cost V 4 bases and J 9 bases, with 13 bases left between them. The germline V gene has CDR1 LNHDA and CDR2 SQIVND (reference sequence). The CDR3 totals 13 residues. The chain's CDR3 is CASSTQSQGEQFF. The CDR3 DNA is TGTGCCAGTAGTACCCAGTCCCAGGGTGAGCAGTTCTTC.

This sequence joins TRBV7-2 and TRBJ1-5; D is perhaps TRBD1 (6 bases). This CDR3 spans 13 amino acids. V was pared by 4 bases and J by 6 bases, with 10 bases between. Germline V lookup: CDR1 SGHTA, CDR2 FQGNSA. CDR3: CASSYGGSQPQHF. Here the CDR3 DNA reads TGTGCCAGCAGCTACGGGGGCAGTCAGCCCCAGCATTTT. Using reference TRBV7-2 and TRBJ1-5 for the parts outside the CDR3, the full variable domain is GAGVSQSPSNKVTEKGKDVELRCDPISGHTALYWYRQSLGQGLEFLIYFQGNSAPDKSGLPSDRFSAERTGGSVSTLTIQRTQQEDSAVYLCASSYGGSQPQHFGDGTRLSIL.

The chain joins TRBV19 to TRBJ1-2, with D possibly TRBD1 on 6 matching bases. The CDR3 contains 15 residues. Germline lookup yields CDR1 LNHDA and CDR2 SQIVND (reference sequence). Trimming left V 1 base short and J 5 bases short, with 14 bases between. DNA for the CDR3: TGTGCCAGTAGTATAGTCGCAGGGGACCTGTATGGCTACACCTTC. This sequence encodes CASSIVAGDLYGYTF. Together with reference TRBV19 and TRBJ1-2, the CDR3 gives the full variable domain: DGGITQSPKYLFRKEGQNVTLSCEQNLNHDAMYWYRQDPGQGLRLIYYSQIVNDFQKGDIAEGYSVSREKKESFPLTVTSAQKNPTAFYLCASSIVAGDLYGYTFGSGTRLTVV.

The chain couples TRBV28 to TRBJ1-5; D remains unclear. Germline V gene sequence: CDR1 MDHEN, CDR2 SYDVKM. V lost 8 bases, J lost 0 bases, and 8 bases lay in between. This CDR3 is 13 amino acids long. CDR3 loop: CASGTLSNQPQHF. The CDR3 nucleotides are TGTGCCAGCGGCACCCTTAGCAATCAGCCCCAGCATTTT.

The CDR3 coding sequence is TGTGCCAGCAGGCCGGGACAGGGGAACAATCAGCCCCAGCATTTT. Translated: CASRPGQGNNQPQHF. The chain is built from TRBV27 and TRBJ1-5; 10 nucleotides line up with TRBD1. Germline V CDR1 and CDR2: MNHEY, SMNVEV (reference sequence). With 6 bases clipped from V and 3 bases from J, the junction kept 5 bases outside the gene matches. CDR3 length equals 15 residues.

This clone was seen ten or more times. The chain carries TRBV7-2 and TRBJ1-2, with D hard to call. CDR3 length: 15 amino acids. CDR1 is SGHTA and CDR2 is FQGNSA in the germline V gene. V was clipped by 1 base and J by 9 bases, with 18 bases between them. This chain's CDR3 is CASSLGGSVTESYTF. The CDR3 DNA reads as TGTGCCAGCAGCTTAGGTGGGAGTGTTACGGAGAGCTACACCTTC.

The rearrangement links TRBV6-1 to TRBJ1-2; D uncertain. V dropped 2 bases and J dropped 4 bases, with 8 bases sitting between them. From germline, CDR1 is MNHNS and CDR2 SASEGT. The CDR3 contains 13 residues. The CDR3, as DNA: TGTGCCAGCAGTGAAATGGCAGTCTATGGCTACACCTTC. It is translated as CASSEMAVYGYTF.

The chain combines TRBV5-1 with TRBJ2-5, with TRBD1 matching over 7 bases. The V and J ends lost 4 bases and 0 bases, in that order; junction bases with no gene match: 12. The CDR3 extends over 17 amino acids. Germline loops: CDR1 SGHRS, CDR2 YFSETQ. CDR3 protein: CASSLQTTGTYQETQYF. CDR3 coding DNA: TGCGCCAGCAGCCTTCAAACGACAGGGACGTACCAAGAGACCCAGTACTTC.

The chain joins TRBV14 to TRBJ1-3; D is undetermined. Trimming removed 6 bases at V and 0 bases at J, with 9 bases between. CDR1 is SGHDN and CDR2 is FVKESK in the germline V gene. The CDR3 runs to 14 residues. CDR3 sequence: CASSPVFSGNTIYF. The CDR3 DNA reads TGTGCCAGCAGTCCGGTCTTCTCTGGAAACACCATATATTTT.

CDR3: CASSQAGGRGEQFF. The CDR3 DNA reads as TGCGCCAGCAGCCAAGCCGGTGGCAGGGGGGAGCAGTTCTTC. J is TRBJ2-1 and V is TRBV4-1, with 7 nucleotides matching TRBD1. This CDR3 has 14 amino acids. Germline V CDR1 and CDR2: MGHRA, YSYEKL. Trimming took 1 base from V and 10 from J; bases not matched to a gene: 7.

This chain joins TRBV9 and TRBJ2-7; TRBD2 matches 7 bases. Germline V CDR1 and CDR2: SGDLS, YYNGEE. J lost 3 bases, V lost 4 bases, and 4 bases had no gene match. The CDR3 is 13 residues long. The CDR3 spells CASSPGLLYEQYF. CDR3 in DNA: TGTGCCAGCAGCCCGGGACTACTCTACGAGCAGTACTTC.

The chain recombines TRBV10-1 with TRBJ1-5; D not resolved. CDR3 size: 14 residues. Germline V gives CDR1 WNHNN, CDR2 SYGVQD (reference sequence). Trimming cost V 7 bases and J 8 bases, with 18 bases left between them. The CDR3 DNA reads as TGCGCCAGCACCAAAGGTCGTGCAACCGAGCCCCAGCATTTT. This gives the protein CASTKGRATEPQHF.

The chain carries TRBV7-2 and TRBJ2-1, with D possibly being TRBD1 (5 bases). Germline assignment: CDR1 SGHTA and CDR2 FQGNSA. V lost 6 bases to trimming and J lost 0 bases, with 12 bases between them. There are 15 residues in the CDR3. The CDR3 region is CASRLRQSSYNEQFF. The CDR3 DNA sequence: TGTGCCAGCAGGTTAAGACAGAGCTCCTACAATGAGCAGTTCTTC. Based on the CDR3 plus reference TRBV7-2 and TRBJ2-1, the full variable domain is GAGVSQSPSNKVTEKGKDVELRCDPISGHTALYWYRQSLGQGLEFLIYFQGNSAPDKSGLPSDRFSAERTGGSVSTLTIQRTQQEDSAVYLCASRLRQSSYNEQFFGPGTRLTVL.

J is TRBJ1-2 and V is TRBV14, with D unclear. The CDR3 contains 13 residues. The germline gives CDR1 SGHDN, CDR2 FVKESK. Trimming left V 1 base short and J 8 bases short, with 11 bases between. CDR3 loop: CASSQVQWVGYTF. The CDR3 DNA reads TGTGCCAGCAGCCAAGTTCAGTGGGTGGGCTACACCTTC.